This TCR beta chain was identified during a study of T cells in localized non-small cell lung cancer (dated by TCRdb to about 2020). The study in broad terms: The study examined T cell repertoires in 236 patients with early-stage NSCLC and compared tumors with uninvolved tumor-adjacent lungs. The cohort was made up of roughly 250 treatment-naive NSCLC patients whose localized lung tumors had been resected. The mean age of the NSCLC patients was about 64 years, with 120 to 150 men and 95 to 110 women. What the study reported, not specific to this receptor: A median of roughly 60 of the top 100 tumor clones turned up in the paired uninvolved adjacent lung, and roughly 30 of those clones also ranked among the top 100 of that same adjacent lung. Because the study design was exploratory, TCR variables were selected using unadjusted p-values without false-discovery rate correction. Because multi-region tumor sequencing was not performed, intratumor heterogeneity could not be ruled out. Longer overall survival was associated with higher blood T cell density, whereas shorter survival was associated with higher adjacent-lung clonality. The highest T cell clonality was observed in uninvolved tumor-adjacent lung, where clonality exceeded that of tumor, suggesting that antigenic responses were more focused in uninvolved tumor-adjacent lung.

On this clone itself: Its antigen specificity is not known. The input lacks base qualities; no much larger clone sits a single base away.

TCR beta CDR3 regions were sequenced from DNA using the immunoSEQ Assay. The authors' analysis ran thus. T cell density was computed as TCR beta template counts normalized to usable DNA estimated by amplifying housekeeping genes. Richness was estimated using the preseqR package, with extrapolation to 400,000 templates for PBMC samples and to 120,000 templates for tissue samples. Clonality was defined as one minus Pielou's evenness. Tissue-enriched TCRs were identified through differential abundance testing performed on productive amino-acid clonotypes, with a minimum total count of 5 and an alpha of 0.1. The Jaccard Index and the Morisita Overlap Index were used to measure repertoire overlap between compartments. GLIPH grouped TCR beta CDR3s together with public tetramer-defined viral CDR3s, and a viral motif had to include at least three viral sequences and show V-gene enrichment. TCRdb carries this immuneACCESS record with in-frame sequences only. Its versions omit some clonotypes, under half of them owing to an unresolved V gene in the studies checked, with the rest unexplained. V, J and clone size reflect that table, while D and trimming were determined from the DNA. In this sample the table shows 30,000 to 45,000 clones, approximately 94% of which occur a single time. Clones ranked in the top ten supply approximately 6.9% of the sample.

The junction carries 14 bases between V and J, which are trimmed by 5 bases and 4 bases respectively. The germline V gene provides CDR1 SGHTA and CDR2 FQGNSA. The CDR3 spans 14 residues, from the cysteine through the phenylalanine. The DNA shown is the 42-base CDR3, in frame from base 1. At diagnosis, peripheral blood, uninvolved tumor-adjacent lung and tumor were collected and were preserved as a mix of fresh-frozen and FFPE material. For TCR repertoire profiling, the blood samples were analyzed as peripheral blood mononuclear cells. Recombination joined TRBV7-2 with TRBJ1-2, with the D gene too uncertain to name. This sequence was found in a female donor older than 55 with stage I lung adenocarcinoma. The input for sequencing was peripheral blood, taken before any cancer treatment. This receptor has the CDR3 CASSLSPGGYGYTF. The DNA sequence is TGTGCCAGCAGCCTCTCCCCAGGCGGCTATGGCTACACCTTC.